The 17 T cell receptor beta chains reported below all come from one sample, sequenced in a study of spatial heterogeneity in lung cancer. Time point given: sample taken at primary tumor resection. Tumor, nontumor lung or frozen PBMC supplied whole RNA that was sequenced unsorted. Using its own MiXCR run on the 5' RACE reads, TCRdb lists one record per CDR3 protein. The sample has 20,000 to 25,000 distinct CDR3 sequences, about 5% seen once. The sequenced sample was PBMCs, obtained at surgery. These receptors were taken from a male donor with early-stage non-small cell lung cancer.

This clonotype has only a few counts. This chain connects TRBV27 to TRBJ2-2, with D perhaps TRBD2 (6 bases). Germline CDR1 and CDR2: MNHEY and SMNVEV (reference sequence). The CDR3 contains 15 residues. Trimming took off 5 bases at V and 6 bases at J, with 16 bases between the two ends. CDR3 DNA: TGTGCCAGCAGTGAGGGCGGGAAGGGAGCCGGGGAGCTGTTTTTT. It encodes CASSEGGKGAGELFF.

This clonotype was picked up many times. An end of the junction does not agree with germline; a read error may underlie this. The V and J genes are TRBV7-2 and TRBJ2-6; 8 nucleotides match TRBD1. The CDR3 is made up of 18 amino acids. Per the germline V gene, CDR1 is SGHTA and CDR2 is FQGNSA. CDR3 coding DNA: TGTGCCAGCAGCTTCGGGGACAGGTGGGGCTCTGCGGCCAACGTCCTGACTTTC. Translating gives CASSFGDRWGSAANVLTF.

This clonotype showed up many times. This rearrangement joins TRBV19 to TRBJ1-5, with 9 bases fitting TRBD1. The germline V gene has CDR1 LNHDA and CDR2 SQIVND (reference sequence). The V and J ends lost 4 bases and 6 bases, in that order; junction bases with no gene match: 7. This CDR3 comprises 15 residues. CDR3 protein: CASSRTGEIGQPQHF. For the CDR3, the DNA is TGTGCCAGTAGTAGGACAGGGGAGATTGGTCAGCCCCAGCATTTT.

This clonotype has just a few counts. The genes are TRBV5-1 and TRBJ2-1; D might be TRBD1 (6 bases). This CDR3 is 13 amino acids long. Germline V gives CDR1 SGHRS, CDR2 YFSETQ. V gave up 7 bases and J gave up 1 base, with 9 bases separating them. The CDR3 spells CASGTPSYNEQFF. The DNA of the CDR3 is TGCGCCAGCGGGACACCGTCCTACAATGAGCAGTTCTTC.

This clonotype was seen only a few times. The chain carries TRBV5-6 and TRBJ2-1; D is ambiguous. The CDR3 is 13 amino acids. Germline values: CDR1 SGHDT, CDR2 YYEEEE. Trimming cost V 4 bases and J 7 bases, with 12 bases left between them. The CDR3 DNA follows: TGTGCCAGCAGCAGGACCGTCTTGAATGAGCAGTTCTTC. This translates into CASSRTVLNEQFF.

In this sample, this clonotype turned up many times. The chain links TRBV5-4 to TRBJ2-7; 13 nucleotides line up with TRBD2. This CDR3 region has 15 residues. The junction had 3 bases not matched to a gene; V was cut back by 4 bases and J by 2 bases. Germline CDR1 is SGHNT and CDR2 is YYREEE (reference sequence). CDR3: CASSTGLAGTYEQYF. The CDR3 DNA sequence: TGTGCCAGCAGCACGGGACTAGCGGGGACCTACGAGCAGTACTTC. Complete variable domain (other parts from reference TRBV5-4 and TRBJ2-7): ETGVTQSPTHLIKTRGQQVTLRCSSQSGHNTVSWYQQALGQGPQFIFQYYREEENGRGNFPPRFSGLQFPNYSSELNVNALELDDSALYLCASSTGLAGTYEQYFGPGTRLTVT.

The chain is built from TRBV6-5 and TRBJ2-5; D possibly corresponds to TRBD1 (5 bases). From germline, CDR1 is MNHEY and CDR2 SVGAGI. This CDR3 has 14 amino acids. Trimming shortened V by 0 bases and J by 4 bases, and 9 bases separated the two germline ends. The CDR3: CASSYSGRAETQYF. The CDR3 region has the DNA TGTGCCAGCAGTTACTCCGGCAGGGCAGAGACCCAGTACTTC.

This clonotype was seen a few times. The chain links TRBV19 to TRBJ2-6; the match to TRBD1 covers 12 bases. The CDR3 is 18 residues long. V lost 3 bases and J lost 2; bases outside the gene matches: 5. Looked up from germline, CDR1 is LNHDA and CDR2 is SQIVND (reference sequence). The CDR3 spells CASSILGQGAPGANVLTF. The CDR3 nucleotides read TGTGCCAGTAGTATCCTGGGACAGGGGGCGCCTGGGGCCAACGTCCTGACTTTC.

This clonotype was recorded a few times. The V gene is TRBV10-3, the J gene TRBJ1-1; the D gene is possibly TRBD1 (5 bases). Trimming left V 10 bases short and J 3 bases short, with 21 bases between. CDR3 length equals 15 residues. Germline loops: CDR1 ENHRY, CDR2 SYGVKD. CDR3: CATTLDQGLHTEAFF. The CDR3 DNA reads TGTGCCACAACACTAGACCAGGGTCTCCACACTGAAGCTTTCTTT.

This clonotype was found many times. This chain joins TRBV3-1 and TRBJ2-7; maybe TRBD1 (5 bases). Trimming stripped 1 base from V and 2 bases from J, with 18 bases between. Germline V lookup: CDR1 LGHDT, CDR2 YNNKEL (reference sequence). CDR3 length: 17 residues. The CDR3 DNA sequence: TGTGCCAGCAGCCAAGCCTTCTCCTGGACACTCACCTACGAGCAGTACTTC. This sequence encodes CASSQAFSWTLTYEQYF.

This clonotype was seen many times. The V call is TRBV5-1, the J call TRBJ2-2, with 8 bases aligning to TRBD2. J gave up 4 bases and V 4 bases, and 9 bases lay outside the gene matches. The CDR3 consists of 16 residues. Germline V gene lookup returns CDR1 SGHRS and CDR2 YFSETQ. The CDR3 loop is CASSPRTSSGTGELFF. DNA for the CDR3: TGCGCCAGCAGCCCAAGGACTAGCAGTGGCACCGGGGAGCTGTTTTTT.

This clonotype was counted at least ten times. The chain employs TRBV28 and TRBJ2-6; 7 bases fit TRBD1. Germline CDR1 is MDHEN and CDR2 is SYDVKM. The CDR3 extends over 18 amino acids. The V segment lost 4 bases and the J segment 2 bases; nucleotides outside the gene matches: 11. CDR3 nucleotides: TGTGCCAGCAGTTCCTCTTCTGGCAGGGGGACTGGGGCCAACGTCCTGACTTTC. Protein: CASSSSSGRGTGANVLTF.

This clonotype was observed at least ten times. The chain couples TRBV5-4 to TRBJ2-1; 7 positions match TRBD2. Germline-derived CDR1 and CDR2 are SGHNT and YYREEE (reference sequence). V was pared by 0 bases and J by 5 bases, with 5 bases of the junction left unmatched. The CDR3 covers 15 residues. The CDR3 reads CASSLVLTSHNEQFF. Here the CDR3 DNA reads TGTGCCAGCAGCTTGGTCCTGACTAGCCACAATGAGCAGTTCTTC.

This clonotype came up many times. J is TRBJ2-7 and V is TRBV7-2; D ambiguous. Trimming stripped 2 bases from V and 2 bases from J, with 10 bases between. CDR3 size: 14 residues. Per the germline V gene, CDR1 is SGHTA and CDR2 is FQGNSA. The CDR3 DNA reads as TGTGCCAGCAGCTTAAAACTTCCCCCCTACGAGCAGTACTTC. It yields the protein CASSLKLPPYEQYF.

This clonotype was seen many times. The rearrangement joins TRBV5-1 to TRBJ2-5, with D possibly being TRBD1 (6 bases). CDR3 size: 14 residues. Trimming shortened V by 2 bases and J by 4 bases, and 12 bases separated the two germline ends. Germline CDR1 SGHRS, CDR2 YFSETQ. CDR3 DNA: TGCGCCAGCAGCTTTCCGACAGGAGGAGAGACCCAGTACTTC. This codes for CASSFPTGGETQYF. Combining the CDR3 with reference TRBV5-1 and TRBJ2-5 gives the whole variable domain KAGVTQTPRYLIKTRGQQVTLSCSPISGHRSVSWYQQTPGQGLQFLFEYFSETQRNKGNFPGRFSGRQFSNSRSEMNVSTLELGDSALYLCASSFPTGGETQYFGPGTRLLVL.

On this clonotype itself: A much larger clone differs from this one at a single base, so this may be a read error. The chain carries TRBV12-3 or TRBV12-4 and TRBJ2-7, with no clear D. There are 14 residues in the CDR3. The ends were cut back, 3 bases at V and 6 bases at J, with 15 bases in the middle. The CDR3 region is CASSLSRAPLEQYF. In nucleotides, the CDR3 is TGTGCCAGCAGTTTGAGCCGGGCCCCCCTCGAGCAGTACTTC.

This clonotype showed up many times. The V and J genes are TRBV7-8 and TRBJ1-3, with a possible D match to TRBD1 (5 bases). CDR3 length: 17 residues. Between the trimmed V and J ends, which lost 2 bases and 1 base, there was a span of 15 bases. Germline CDR1 reads SGHVS; CDR2 reads FQNEAQ. CDR3 sequence (DNA): TGTGCCAGCAGCTTACAAGGAGGGGTAGGGTCTGGAAACACCATATATTTT. As protein: CASSLQGGVGSGNTIYF.